This T cell receptor (beta chain) was captured in a study of CD8+ T cells in alopecia areata (dated by TCRdb to 2016 to 2019). For the wider study: The treated patients, all with moderate-to-severe alopecia areata, were enrolled in an open-label pilot trial of oral tofacitinib given at 5 to 10 mg twice daily. TCRbeta CDR3 regions were amplified by immunoSEQ multiplex PCR with 35 Vbeta forward and 13 Jbeta reverse primers. Patients received tofacitinib for 6 to 18 months and were then followed off drug for 6 months to check for delayed response and recurrence. In humans, TCRbeta sequencing was performed on scalp tissue and on sorted CD4+ and CD8+ peripheral blood T cells from healthy controls and from patients with patchy or totalis/universalis alopecia areata. In both human patients and the C3H/HeJ mouse model, the study applied high-throughput TCRbeta sequencing to look at T cell clonal expansion in alopecia areata. Tofacitinib-treated patients had biopsies at baseline and at 4 and 24 weeks of treatment, with a later scalp biopsy in several patients. RNA was extracted with the PAXgene miRNA kit for fixed scalp, the miRNeasy kit for PBMCs, and the RNeasy kit for mouse skin. Scalp clonality was compared among normal scalp (n=4), patchy alopecia areata scalp (n=8), and alopecia totalis/universalis scalp (n=8). For the treated patients, the SALT score, which quantifies what percentage of scalp surface area is affected, served as the measure of disease severity. General conclusions and limits of the study: Higher clonality and more expanded CD8+ clones were observed in lesional scalp than in normal scalp, particularly in alopecia totalis/universalis, a finding suggestive of antigenic drive. With tofacitinib, both scalp clonality and the number of expanded CD8+ clones among the top 100 scalp clones went down significantly. Many expanded lesional clones persisted in scalp and blood during tofacitinib treatment, which may partly explain relapse after stopping treatment. Because the treated cohort was small and had just a single nonresponder, larger studies are needed to establish links between baseline CD8+ expansion and response. Unlike mouse skin, which is dominated by gammadelta T cells, normal human skin has resident alphabeta T cells that are also sequenced, and this complicates analysis of the scalp TCR repertoire. TCR sequences shared between patients were less clear than in mice, possibly partly because of HLA diversity in the patient population.

Reading from cysteine to phenylalanine, the CDR3 counts 10 amino acids. The read is trimmed to its CDR3 DNA, 30 bases read in frame from base 1. V gives up 5 bases and J gives up 6 bases, and the segment between their germline ends measures 6 bases. The germline V gene (reference sequence) yields DFQATT for CDR1 and SNEGSKA for CDR2. What this sample's time point label stands for: 24 weeks on oral tofacitinib. The intended sense of this specimen's treatment or condition label: oral pan-JAK inhibitor, 5-10 mg twice daily. Lesional scalp punch biopsies and peripheral blood were obtained from alopecia areata patients. PBMCs were isolated by density centrifugation and stained for CD3, CD4 and CD8, and CD4+ and CD8+ T cells were sorted on a FACSAria. Turning to this clone: Its antigen remains unidentified. No qualities accompany the bases; no much larger clone lies one base away.

The receptor library was made with the immunoSEQ multiplex PCR assay. RNA was extracted from all samples and reverse transcribed into cDNA as template for TCR sequencing. First-strand cDNA was synthesized using SuperScript III with a 2:1 mix of oligo-dT and random hexamers. A synthetic immune receptor repertoire was used to measure amplification bias, and any remaining bias was corrected computationally. In the paper's pipeline: Raw reads were preprocessed for error removal, and CDR3 was defined according to IMGT conventions as running from the conserved cysteine to phenylalanine. Clonality was computed by normalizing Shannon entropy by log2 of the number of productive unique TCRs and subtracting the result from 1. Scalp TCRbeta sequences were cross-referenced with sorted blood CD4 and CD8 repertoires so that the CD4 or CD8 identity of scalp clones could be inferred. Not all clones reach the TCRdb copy of this immuneACCESS table, which keeps in-frame sequences only. Checked studies attribute under half of the gap to unresolved V genes and leave the rest unexplained. The DNA was the basis for D and trimming; V, J and clone size are from that table. This sample has some 190,000 clones in its table, and over 55% of those were observed once. Together, the top ten hold 0.95% to 1.1% of the sample.

The TCR was taken from a human donor with alopecia areata. The sequence is built from TRBV20-1 and TRBJ2-3; the D gene identity is not certain. Sequences were derived from CD4+ T cells sorted from blood, sampled at week 24, from a patient treated with tofacitinib. The CDR3 region has the sequence CSAVPDTQYF. The DNA sequence is given as TGCAGTGCTGTGCCCGATACGCAGTATTTT.